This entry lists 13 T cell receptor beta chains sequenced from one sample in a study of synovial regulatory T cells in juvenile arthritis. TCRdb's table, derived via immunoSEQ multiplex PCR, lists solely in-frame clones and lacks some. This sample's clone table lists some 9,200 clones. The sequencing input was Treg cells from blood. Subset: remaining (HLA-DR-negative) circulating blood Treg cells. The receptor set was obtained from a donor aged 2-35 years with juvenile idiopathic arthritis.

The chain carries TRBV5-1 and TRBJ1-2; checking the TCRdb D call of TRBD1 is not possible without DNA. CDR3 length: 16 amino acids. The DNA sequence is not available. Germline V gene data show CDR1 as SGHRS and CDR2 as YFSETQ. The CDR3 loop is CASSWGDRGSEDGYTF. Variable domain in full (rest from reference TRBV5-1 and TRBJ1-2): KAGVTQTPRYLIKTRGQQVTLSCSPISGHRSVSWYQQTPGQGLQFLFEYFSETQRNKGNFPGRFSGRQFSNSRSEMNVSTLELGDSALYLCASSWGDRGSEDGYTFGSGTRLTVV.

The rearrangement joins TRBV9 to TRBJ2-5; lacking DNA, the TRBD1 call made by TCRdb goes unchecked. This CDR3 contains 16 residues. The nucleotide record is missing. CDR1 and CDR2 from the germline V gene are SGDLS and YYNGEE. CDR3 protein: CASSVADQGMQETQYF.

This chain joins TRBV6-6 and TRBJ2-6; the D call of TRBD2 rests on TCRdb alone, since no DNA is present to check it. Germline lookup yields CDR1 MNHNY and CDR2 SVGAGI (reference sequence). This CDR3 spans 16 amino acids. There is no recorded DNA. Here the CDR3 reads CASSYPGGNGANVLTF.

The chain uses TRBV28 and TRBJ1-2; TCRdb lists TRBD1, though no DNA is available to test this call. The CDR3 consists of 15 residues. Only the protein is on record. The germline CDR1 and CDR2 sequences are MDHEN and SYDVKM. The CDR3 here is CASSLKAGSPYGYTF.

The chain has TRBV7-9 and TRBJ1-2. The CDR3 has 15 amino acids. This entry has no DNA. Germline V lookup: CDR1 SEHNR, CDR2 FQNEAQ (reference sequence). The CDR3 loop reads CASSLDDGANYGYTF.

The CDR3 loop is CASTERVGTPRYGYTF. This sequence joins TRBV11-3 and TRBJ1-2; the TRBD1 assignment by TCRdb is unverifiable without DNA. The CDR3 consists of 16 residues. The nucleotide record is missing. Germline CDR1 reads SGHNT; CDR2 reads YENEEA.

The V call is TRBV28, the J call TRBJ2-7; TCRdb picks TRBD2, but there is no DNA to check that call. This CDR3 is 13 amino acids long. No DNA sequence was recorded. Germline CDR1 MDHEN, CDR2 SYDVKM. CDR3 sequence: CASSLQGHPGGYF.

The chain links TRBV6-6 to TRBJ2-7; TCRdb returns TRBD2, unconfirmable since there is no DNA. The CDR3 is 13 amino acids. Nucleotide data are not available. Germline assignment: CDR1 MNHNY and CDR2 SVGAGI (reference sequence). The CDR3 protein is CASSPAGPYEQYF.

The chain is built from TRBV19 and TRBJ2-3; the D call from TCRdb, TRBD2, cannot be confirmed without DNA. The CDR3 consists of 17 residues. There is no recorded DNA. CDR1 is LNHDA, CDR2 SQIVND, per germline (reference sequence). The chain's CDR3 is CASSTPGLGSHTDTQYF. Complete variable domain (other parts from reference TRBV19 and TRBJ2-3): DGGITQSPKYLFRKEGQNVTLSCEQNLNHDAMYWYRQDPGQGLRLIYYSQIVNDFQKGDIAEGYSVSREKKESFPLTVTSAQKNPTAFYLCASSTPGLGSHTDTQYFGPGTRLTVL.

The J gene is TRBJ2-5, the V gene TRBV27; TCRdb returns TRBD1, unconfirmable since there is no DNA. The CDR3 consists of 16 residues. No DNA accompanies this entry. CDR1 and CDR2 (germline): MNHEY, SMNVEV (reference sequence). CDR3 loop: CASSLWAGLPQETQYF.

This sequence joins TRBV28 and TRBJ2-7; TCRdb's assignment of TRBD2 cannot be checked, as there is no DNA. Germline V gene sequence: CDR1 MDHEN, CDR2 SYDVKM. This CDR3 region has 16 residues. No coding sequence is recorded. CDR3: CATRKAPGRGPYEQYF.

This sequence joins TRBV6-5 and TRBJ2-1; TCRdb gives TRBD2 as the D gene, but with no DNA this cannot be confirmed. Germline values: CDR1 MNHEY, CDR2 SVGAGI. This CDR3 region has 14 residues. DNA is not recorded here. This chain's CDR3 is CASRSSGGSNEQFF.

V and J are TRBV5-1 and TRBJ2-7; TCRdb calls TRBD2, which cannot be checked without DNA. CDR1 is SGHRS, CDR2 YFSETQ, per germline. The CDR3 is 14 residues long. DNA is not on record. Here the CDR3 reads CASSPPSNSYEQYF. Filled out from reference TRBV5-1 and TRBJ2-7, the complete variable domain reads KAGVTQTPRYLIKTRGQQVTLSCSPISGHRSVSWYQQTPGQGLQFLFEYFSETQRNKGNFPGRFSGRQFSNSRSEMNVSTLELGDSALYLCASSPPSNSYEQYFGPGTRLTVT.